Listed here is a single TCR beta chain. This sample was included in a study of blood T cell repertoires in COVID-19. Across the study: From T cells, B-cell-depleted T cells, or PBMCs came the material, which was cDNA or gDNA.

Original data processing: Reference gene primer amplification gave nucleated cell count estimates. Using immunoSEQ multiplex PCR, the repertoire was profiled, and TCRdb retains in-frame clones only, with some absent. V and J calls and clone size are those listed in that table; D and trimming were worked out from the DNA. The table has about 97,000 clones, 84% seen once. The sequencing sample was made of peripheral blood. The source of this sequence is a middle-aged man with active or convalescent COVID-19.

CDR3 protein: CASSVLAGGRNEQFF. In nucleotides, the CDR3 is TGTGCCAGCAGTGTGTTAGCGGGGGGGCGAAATGAGCAGTTCTTC. This chain connects TRBV6-4 to TRBJ2-1, with 11 bases identical to TRBD2. The CDR3 is made up of 15 amino acids. Germline values: CDR1 MRHNA, CDR2 SNTAGT. Unmatched junction bases numbered 6, after V lost 4 bases and J lost 7 bases.